The TCR beta chain described here comes from a study of blood T cells in healthy people across ages. All donors came from Russia, were Caucasian and healthy, and spanned ages about 6 to 90. Researchers report isolating at least 7 million PBMCs per sample. Total RNA was extracted at no less than 6 micrograms per sample. Primed by a sample-barcoded 5' primer and a J-beta primer mix, a second PCR proceeded for about 6 to 12 cycles. TCRdb processed the 5' RACE reads anew with MiXCR; each CDR3 protein has one entry. This sample has around 1.5 million distinct CDR3 sequences, with approximately 59% found just once. The ends lost 3 bases at V and 2 bases at J; junction bases unmatched: 3. The CDR3 is 15 amino acids. This clonotype has a single count.

The receptor was isolated from a man aged 18 to 29 in good health. V is TRBV12-3 or TRBV12-4 and J is TRBJ2-2; TRBD2 agrees at 7 bases. The sequencing sample was made of blood. The CDR3: CASSFGGGNTGELFF. The CDR3 nucleotides read TGTGCCAGCAGTTTCGGCGGGGGAAACACCGGGGAGCTGTTTTTT.